This entry lists 29 T cell receptor beta chains sequenced from one sample in a study of blood T cell repertoires in COVID-19. The data were produced by immunoSEQ multiplex PCR, yet TCRdb's version contains in-frame clones alone and is incomplete. The sample has about 160,000 clones, about 87% seen once. The sample comprised peripheral blood. The receptors were sampled from an older woman who had recovered from COVID-19.

The CDR3 DNA reads as TGTGCCACCAGTGATGCGGGCCAAAGGAAGGGCTACACCTTC. It encodes CATSDAGQRKGYTF. V and J are TRBV24-1 and TRBJ1-2; D uncertain. Germline CDR1 and CDR2: KGHDR and SFDVKD. This CDR3 spans 14 amino acids. The ends were cut back, 3 bases at V and 8 bases at J, with 15 bases in the middle.

The genes are TRBV2 and TRBJ1-1; the D gene is possibly TRBD1 (5 bases). Trimming stripped 6 bases from V and 7 bases from J, with 15 bases between. Germline V CDR1 and CDR2: SNHLY, FYNNEI. This CDR3 contains 13 residues. CDR3 nucleotide sequence: TGTGCCAGCAGGGGGGGGAGGGCCGTTGAAGCTTTCTTT. Protein: CASRGGRAVEAFF.

This chain uses TRBV27 with TRBJ1-6, with 9 bases matching TRBD1. The CDR3 length is 14 residues. The junction had 3 bases not matched to a gene; V was cut back by 5 bases and J by 7 bases. From germline, CDR1 is MNHEY and CDR2 SMNVEV (reference sequence). The CDR3 here is CASSDTGGNSPLHF. The CDR3 bases are TGTGCCAGCAGTGATACAGGGGGCAATTCACCCCTCCACTTT.

The V and J genes are TRBV5-1 and TRBJ2-1; 8 bases agree with TRBD2. The germline V gene has CDR1 SGHRS and CDR2 YFSETQ. The trim removed 2 bases at V and 9 bases at J, leaving 7 bases unmatched. The CDR3 has 14 residues. CDR3 amino acids: CASSFRLASSEQFF. In DNA, the CDR3 is TGCGCCAGCAGCTTTAGACTAGCGAGTAGTGAGCAGTTCTTC. The whole variable domain, filled in from reference TRBV5-1 and TRBJ2-1, reads KAGVTQTPRYLIKTRGQQVTLSCSPISGHRSVSWYQQTPGQGLQFLFEYFSETQRNKGNFPGRFSGRQFSNSRSEMNVSTLELGDSALYLCASSFRLASSEQFFGPGTRLTVL.

J is TRBJ2-5 and V is TRBV7-9; maybe TRBD1 (6 bases). CDR3 length equals 15 residues. V was clipped by 5 bases and J by 2 bases, with 15 bases between them. From germline, CDR1 is SEHNR and CDR2 FQNEAQ (reference sequence). The CDR3 loop is CASSRNRVGQETQYF. In nucleotides, the CDR3 is TGTGCCAGCAGCCGTAACAGGGTAGGACAAGAGACCCAGTACTTC.

V usage is TRBV5-1 and J usage is TRBJ2-2, with a weak D call TRBD1 (6 bases). The CDR3 totals 14 residues. Trimming cost V 6 bases and J 1 base, with 10 bases left between them. Germline V gene sequence: CDR1 SGHRS, CDR2 YFSETQ. As DNA, the CDR3 is TGCGCCAGCACAGGGACATTGAACACCGGGGAGCTGTTTTTT. Translation gives CASTGTLNTGELFF.

The chain is built from TRBV9 and TRBJ2-2; 9 bases agree with TRBD2. The CDR3 has 17 residues. Germline trimming cut 1 base from V and 1 base from J; bases unmatched to any gene: 5. In germline, CDR1 is SGDLS, CDR2 YYNGEE. The chain's CDR3 is CASSVSPAGGNTGELFF. In DNA form, the CDR3 reads TGTGCCAGCAGCGTATCCCCAGCGGGGGGGAACACCGGGGAGCTGTTTTTT.

This clone occurred once. The rearrangement joins TRBV18 to TRBJ1-2; D possibly corresponds to TRBD1 (5 bases). The CDR3 length is 15 residues. Looked up from germline, CDR1 is KGHSH and CDR2 is LQKENI. With 6 bases removed from V and 3 bases from J, the gap between germline ends came to 17 bases. This chain's CDR3 is CASSPRTGEYYGYTF. In DNA, the CDR3 is TGTGCCAGCTCGCCTCGGACGGGGGAATACTATGGCTACACCTTC.

V usage is TRBV30 and J usage is TRBJ1-5, with D perhaps matching TRBD1 (5 bases). From germline, CDR1 is GTSNPN and CDR2 SVGIG (reference sequence). The V gene lost 1 base and the J gene lost 7 bases, with 11 bases spanning the gap. The CDR3 covers 13 residues. The CDR3 here is CAWSEGDFQPQHF. Here the CDR3 DNA reads TGTGCCTGGAGTGAAGGGGATTTCCAGCCCCAGCATTTT.

This clone has only one observation. This chain uses TRBV6-5 with TRBJ1-1, with TRBD1 identical over 10 bases. Trimming removed 4 bases from V and 5 bases from J; junction bases left unmatched: 1. Germline CDR1 MNHEY, CDR2 SVGAGI. The CDR3 is 13 amino acids. The CDR3 sequence: CASSSDRGTEAFF. The CDR3 bases are TGTGCCAGCAGTTCGGACAGGGGGACTGAAGCTTTCTTT.

This clone was seen only a few times. The chain has TRBV13 and TRBJ2-5; the D gene is possibly TRBD2 (6 bases). Germline lookup yields CDR1 PRHDT and CDR2 FYEKMQ (reference sequence). Trimming removed 6 bases from V and 3 bases from J, with 14 bases in between. The CDR3 runs 14 residues. The CDR3 DNA follows: TGTGCCAGCAGGATAACGGGGGTCGAAGAGACCCAGTACTTC. Residues: CASRITGVEETQYF.

The V and J genes are TRBV10-3 and TRBJ1-5; D is ambiguous. This CDR3 is 14 amino acids long. V shed 3 bases and J shed 1 base, with 7 bases lying between them. From germline, CDR1 is ENHRY and CDR2 SYGVKD. For the CDR3, the DNA is TGTGCCATCAGTGACTACGGGAGCAATCAGCCCCAGCATTTT. Encoded protein: CAISDYGSNQPQHF.

The chain links TRBV5-5 to TRBJ1-2, with 7 bases aligning to TRBD1. This CDR3 comprises 15 residues. V dropped 4 bases and J dropped 3; count of bases not matched to a gene: 9. From germline, CDR1 is SGHKS and CDR2 YYEKEE (reference sequence). The CDR3 region is CASSRPTGVDYGYTF. The CDR3 bases are TGTGCCAGCAGCCGGCCCACAGGGGTTGACTATGGCTACACCTTC.

The V call is TRBV6-5, the J call TRBJ1-2; D gene ambiguous. Per germline, CDR1 MNHEY and CDR2 SVGAGI. Trimming took 5 bases from V and 5 from J, leaving 12 bases between them. The length of the CDR3 is 13 residues. CDR3 sequence reads: CASSQREVYGYTF. CDR3 in DNA: TGTGCCAGCAGTCAACGCGAAGTTTATGGCTACACCTTC.

This CDR3 is CASRLKGDTEAFF. The CDR3 region has the DNA TGTGCCAGCAGGTTAAAAGGGGACACTGAAGCTTTCTTT. This chain joins TRBV6-5 and TRBJ1-1; D might be TRBD1 (5 bases). The CDR3 is made up of 13 amino acids. The V gene lost 6 bases and the J gene lost 3 bases, with 11 bases spanning the gap. Germline loops: CDR1 MNHEY, CDR2 SVGAGI.

The table lists this clone with a few counts. J is TRBJ1-5 and V is TRBV2; 8 nucleotides match TRBD1. V shed 4 bases and J 4 bases; nucleotides not matched to a gene: 3. Germline values: CDR1 SNHLY, CDR2 FYNNEI. The CDR3 has 14 residues. The CDR3 is CASSGQGRNQPQHF. The CDR3 nucleotides read TGTGCCAGCAGTGGACAGGGGCGGAATCAGCCCCAGCATTTT.

The chain couples TRBV28 to TRBJ1-5; D remains unclear. The CDR3 length is 14 residues. Germline V lookup: CDR1 MDHEN, CDR2 SYDVKM. The germline V and J ends were trimmed by 6 bases and 9 bases, with 18 bases remaining between them. The DNA for the CDR3 is TGTGCCAGCAGACCCCCCGACGACAAGGTGCCCCAGCATTTT. Translating it yields CASRPPDDKVPQHF.

This chain links TRBV28 with TRBJ1-3, with 12 bases matching TRBD1. V was clipped by 5 bases and J by 6 bases; unmatched bases: 8. Per germline, CDR1 MDHEN and CDR2 SYDVKM. CDR3 length: 16 residues. The CDR3 bases are TGTGCCAGCAGTGAGGGGACAGGGGGCTCAGTAAACACCATATATTTT. Protein sequence: CASSEGTGGSVNTIYF.

Note on this clone: The sample holds other DNA sequences that translate to the same CDR3. The CDR3 is CASSEQGSGNTIYF. CDR3 in DNA: TGTGCCAGCAGTGAACAGGGGTCTGGAAACACCATATATTTT. The chain carries TRBV2 and TRBJ1-3; D perhaps matches TRBD1 (6 bases). The germline V gene has CDR1 SNHLY and CDR2 FYNNEI. V shed 2 bases and J shed 1 base, with 6 bases lying between them. The CDR3 runs to 14 residues.

V gene TRBV24-1 combines with J gene TRBJ2-5, with TRBD1 identical over 9 bases. Germline V gives CDR1 KGHDR, CDR2 SFDVKD. CDR3 length: 15 residues. V was clipped by 12 bases and J by 2 bases; unmatched bases: 12. The CDR3 here is CAVRDSDRGQETQYF. CDR3 in DNA: TGTGCCGTCAGGGACAGCGACAGGGGGCAAGAGACCCAGTACTTC.

This chain joins TRBV5-1 and TRBJ2-1, with TRBD1 matching over 10 bases. V shed 7 bases and J 5 bases; nucleotides not matched to a gene: 6. The CDR3 extends over 14 amino acids. Germline loops: CDR1 SGHRS, CDR2 YFSETQ. CDR3 residues: CASGGQGWDNEQFF. For the CDR3, the DNA is TGCGCCAGCGGGGGACAGGGGTGGGACAATGAGCAGTTCTTC.

This chain connects TRBV28 to TRBJ2-7, with TRBD1 matching over 7 bases. V gave up 3 bases and J gave up 2 bases; unmatched junction bases: 7. This CDR3 has 15 residues. Per germline, CDR1 MDHEN and CDR2 SYDVKM. The DNA for the CDR3 is TGTGCCAGCAGTTTTGGCAGGGGGTATCCCTACGAGCAGTACTTC. Its translation is CASSFGRGYPYEQYF.

This clone occurred once. The rearrangement links TRBV6-4 to TRBJ2-3; 11 nucleotides match TRBD2. CDR3 length equals 16 residues. Germline trimming cut 3 bases from V and 2 bases from J; bases unmatched to any gene: 4. Germline CDR1 reads MRHNA; CDR2 reads SNTAGT. This CDR3 reads CASSEVAGGFTDTQYF. For the CDR3, the DNA is TGTGCCAGCAGTGAAGTAGCGGGGGGGTTCACAGATACGCAGTATTTT.

Of note for this clone: A junction end diverges from the germline sequence, so it may reflect a read error. V gene TRBV28 combines with J gene TRBJ1-1; maybe TRBD1 (5 bases). CDR1 is MDHEN, CDR2 SYDVKM, per germline. This CDR3 region has 11 residues. The CDR3 bases are TGTGCCAGCTTTCTTAACCGGGGGGGGAGCTTT. It yields the protein CASFLNRGGSF.

This chain connects TRBV4-3 to TRBJ2-1; 7 nucleotides line up with TRBD1. Germline lookup yields CDR1 LGHNA and CDR2 YSLEER. With 2 bases clipped from V and 6 bases from J, the junction kept 7 bases outside the gene matches. The CDR3 loop spans 15 amino acids. As DNA, the CDR3 is TGCGCCAGCAGCCAACAATTGAACAGGGGCAATGAGCAGTTCTTC. Translated: CASSQQLNRGNEQFF.

The chain uses TRBV9 and TRBJ2-7, with 10 nucleotides matching TRBD2. The V segment lost 0 bases and the J segment 5 bases; nucleotides outside the gene matches: 8. This CDR3 contains 16 residues. Germline CDR1 is SGDLS and CDR2 is YYNGEE. The CDR3 DNA follows: TGTGCCAGCAGCGTAGAGGGGCTAGCGGGGGTGGACGAGCAGTACTTC. Residues: CASSVEGLAGVDEQYF.

The chain couples TRBV2 to TRBJ1-1; tentatively, D is TRBD1 (5 bases). This CDR3 is built from 12 residues. Germline V gene data show CDR1 as SNHLY and CDR2 as FYNNEI. V gave up 6 bases and J gave up 5 bases, with 10 bases separating them. CDR3 coding DNA: TGTGCCAGCAGCCTCAGGGAAACTGAAGCTTTCTTT. It encodes CASSLRETEAFF.

J is TRBJ1-2 and V is TRBV5-6, with 9 bases that match TRBD1. CDR1 SGHDT and CDR2 YYEEEE come from the germline V gene. The CDR3 runs 14 residues. V shed 4 bases and J 4 bases; nucleotides not matched to a gene: 5. The CDR3 loop is CASSRTGVVYGYTF. The CDR3 nucleotides are TGTGCCAGCAGCCGGACAGGGGTAGTCTATGGCTACACCTTC.

This clone showed up just a few times. The V call is TRBV27, the J call TRBJ1-5; 7 bases are a match to TRBD1. The CDR3 has 17 amino acids. Germline CDR1 MNHEY, CDR2 SMNVEV (reference sequence). The junction had 19 bases not matched to a gene; V was cut back by 10 bases and J by 4 bases. CDR3 DNA sequence: TGTGCCACAATCGTGCGGGACAGACAATCCTCTAATCAGCCCCAGCATTTT. It encodes CATIVRDRQSSNQPQHF.